The clone carrying this TCR beta chain was found many times. The CDR3 is made up of 12 amino acids. In germline, CDR1 is MNHEY, CDR2 SVGAGI. The germline V and J ends were trimmed by 8 bases and 8 bases, with 12 bases remaining between them. TCRdb reprocessed the 5' RACE reads via MiXCR and lists one record per CDR3 protein. The sample comprises roughly 34,000 distinct CDR3 sequences, about 4.5% of which are singletons, and around 23% rests with the top ten. The data derive from a study of neurological immune-mediated disorders. Specimen: PBMCs. The clonotype was recovered from a man between 18 and 35 years old in good health. The rearrangement links TRBV6-5 to TRBJ1-4, with D perhaps matching TRBD1 (5 bases). CDR3 protein: CASSPGREKLFF. For the CDR3, the DNA is TGTGCCAGCTCGCCAGGGAGGGAAAAACTGTTTTTT.